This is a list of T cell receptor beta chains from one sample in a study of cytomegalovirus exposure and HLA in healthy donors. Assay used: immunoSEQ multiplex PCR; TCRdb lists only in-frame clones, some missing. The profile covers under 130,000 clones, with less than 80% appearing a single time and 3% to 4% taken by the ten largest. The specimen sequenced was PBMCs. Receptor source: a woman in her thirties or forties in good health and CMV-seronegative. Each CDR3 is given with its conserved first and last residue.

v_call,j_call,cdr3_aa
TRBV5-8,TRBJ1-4,CASSLATTVREKLFF
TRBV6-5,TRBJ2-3,CASSYGLQGSTDTQYF
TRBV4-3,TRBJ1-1,CASSHTEGSTEAFF
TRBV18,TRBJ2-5,CASSPPLGSEETQYF
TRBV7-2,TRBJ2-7,CASRGQGGEQYF
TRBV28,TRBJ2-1,CASSLGRSSYNEQFF
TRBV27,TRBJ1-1,CASSLAGTTEAFF
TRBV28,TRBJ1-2,CATGDGGYTF
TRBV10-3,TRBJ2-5,CAISGGGETQYF
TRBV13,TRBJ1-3,CASSLVRGVIGNTIYF
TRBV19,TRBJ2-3,CASRADRIDTQYF
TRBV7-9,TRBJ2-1,CASSFLGGYTYNEQFF
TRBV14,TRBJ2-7,CASSQLPGQGVDYEQYF
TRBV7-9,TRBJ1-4,CSSTRGTATNEKLFF
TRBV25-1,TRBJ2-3,CASSESQGSIVADTQYF
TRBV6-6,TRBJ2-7,CASSPPDSPYEQYF
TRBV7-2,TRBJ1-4,CASSWPRGDPTNEKLFF
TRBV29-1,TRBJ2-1,CSVEDGDTDYYNEQFF